The 2 T cell receptor beta chains below come from one sample, sequenced in a study of naive and memory T cell subsets. These receptors lack a known antigen. Study-wide results and limits: Possibly reflecting memory cells re-expressing CD45RA, a few larger clonotypes occurred in naive repertoires, especially CD8.

Two oligonucleotides, mixed equimolar, formed the beta constant-region primer covering TRBC1 and TRBC2. Four rounds of PCR amplified the ligated cDNA using nested alpha and beta constant-region primers plus SP2. TCRdb itself ran the UMI-ligation and nested PCR reads through MiXCR, one entry per CDR3 protein. The data contain around 140,000 distinct CDR3 sequences, approximately 21% of them singletons. Input material: naive CD8+ T cells from blood. The receptors come from a human donor in good health.

The chain combines TRBV12-3 or TRBV12-4 with TRBJ1-6; 9 nucleotides match TRBD1. This CDR3 is built from 15 residues. With V trimmed by 5 bases and J by 5 bases, 4 bases remained unmatched. The CDR3 nucleotides read TGTGCCAGCAGTCGAACAGGGGGCAATAATTCACCCCTCCACTTT. This sequence encodes CASSRTGGNNSPLHF.

V is TRBV7-2 and J is TRBJ2-1; D assignment may be TRBD1 or TRBD2 (5 bases each). Germline loops: CDR1 SGHTA, CDR2 FQGNSA. The length of the CDR3 is 14 residues. The germline V and J ends were trimmed by 2 bases and 10 bases, with 15 bases remaining between them. As DNA, the CDR3 is TGTGCCAGCAGCTTACCGGACTGGACAAGGGAGCAGTTCTTC. Protein: CASSLPDWTREQFF.